These T cell receptor beta chains were read from a single sample in a study of spatial heterogeneity in lung cancer. TCRdb reprocessed the 5' RACE reads via MiXCR and lists one record per CDR3 protein. The sample lists about 9,600 distinct CDR3 sequences; roughly 6.3% were seen once. The specimen comprised lung tumor tissue, sampled at surgery. These TCRs come from a male donor with early-stage non-small cell lung cancer. Both conserved end residues are part of each CDR3. D genes are given only for firm matches. Clone size is given for some rows only: seen once, a few or many times, or a class if the clone is expanded.

clone_size,j_call,v_call,d_call,cdr3_aa,cdr3_nt
few,TRBJ2-5,TRBV7-6,NA,CASSLVGVRETQYF,TGTGCCAGCAGCTTAGTGGGGGTCCGAGAGACCCAGTACTTC
medium-sized,TRBJ1-1,TRBV28,TRBD1,CASSVKAGGTRRNTEAFF,TGTGCCAGCAGTGTAAAGGCAGGGGGCACTAGAAGAAACACTGAAGCTTTCTTT
many,TRBJ1-6,TRBV4-2,NA,CASSQDWDSNSPLHF,TGTGCCAGCAGCCAAGATTGGGATTCTAATTCACCCCTCCACTTT
few,TRBJ1-5,TRBV20-1,NA,CSATRFGGDFSNQPQHF,TGCAGTGCTACGAGATTTGGAGGGGATTTCAGCAATCAGCCCCAGCATTTT
few,TRBJ1-6,TRBV7-9,NA,CASSLTFLSPLHF,TGTGCCAGCAGCTTGACGTTTTTATCACCCCTCCACTTT
few,TRBJ1-2,TRBV19,TRBD1,CASSIRLGRQGVGGYTF,TGTGCCAGTAGTATCAGGCTTGGTCGGCAGGGGGTCGGTGGCTACACCTTC
medium-sized,TRBJ2-1,TRBV7-3,TRBD2,CASSSAGGPGNEQFF,TGTGCCAGCAGCTCAGCGGGGGGCCCGGGCAATGAGCAGTTCTTC
many,TRBJ1-6,TRBV19,NA,CASSKGFGSGSSPLHF,TGTGCCAGTAGTAAAGGATTCGGGTCAGGGAGCTCACCCCTCCACTTT
few,TRBJ2-5,TRBV7-2,NA,CASSQGQAGLRETQYF,TGTGCCAGCAGCCAAGGACAGGCGGGATTGAGAGAGACCCAGTACTTC
NA,TRBJ2-1,TRBV5-6,TRBD1,CASSPGQGPYNEQFF,TGTGCCAGCAGCCCGGGACAGGGGCCCTACAATGAGCAGTTCTTC
few,TRBJ2-3,TRBV28,NA,CATRVVSEYF,TGTGCCACCAGGGTAGTTTCGGAGTATTTT
many,TRBJ1-1,TRBV5-1,NA,CASSLGSGGMNTEAFF,TGCGCCAGCAGCTTGGGTAGTGGGGGGATGAACACTGAAGCTTTCTTT
few,TRBJ2-3,TRBV4-2,NA,CASSLPGQQDTQYF,TGTGCCAGCAGCCTCCCGGGTCAGCAAGATACGCAGTATTTT
many,TRBJ2-3,TRBV18,NA,CASSPTGSDTQYF,TGTGCCAGCTCACCTACAGGGTCAGATACGCAGTATTTT
few,TRBJ1-1,TRBV6-6,TRBD1,CAGGDRETEAFF,TGTGCCGGGGGGGACAGGGAAACTGAAGCTTTCTTT
few,TRBJ2-5,TRBV6-5,TRBD1,CASSILQGEGETQYF,TGTGCCAGCAGTATCCTACAGGGGGAAGGAGAGACCCAGTACTTC
many,TRBJ2-2,TRBV10-3,TRBD2,CAISEPPGLRYTGELFF,TGTGCCATCAGTGAGCCTCCGGGACTAAGGTACACCGGGGAGCTGTTTTTT
many,TRBJ1-1,TRBV5-4,NA,CASSLEGGTEAFF,TGTGCCAGCAGCTTGGAGGGAGGTACTGAAGCTTTCTTT